A selection of T cell receptor beta chains follows, all from one sample in a study of CD8 T cells in Susac syndrome. TCRdb re-called the immunoSEQ multiplex PCR reads through MiXCR, storing one row per CDR3 protein. Of 110,000 to 150,000 distinct CDR3 sequences in the sample, 90% to 97% were seen once. The specimen sequenced was CD4+ T cells from PBMCs. These receptors all stem from a human donor with Susac syndrome. The CDR3 runs from the conserved cysteine through the conserved F or W. D genes are given only for firm matches. Clone sizes are given selectively: once, few, many, or a class where the clone is expanded.

v_call	clone_size	j_call	d_call	cdr3_aa	cdr3_nt
TRBV5-4	NA	TRBJ2-5	TRBD2	CASSPGLAGGPGETQYF	TGTGCCAGCAGCCCGGGACTAGCGGGGGGGCCCGGAGAGACCCAGTACTTC
TRBV28	once	TRBJ1-5	TRBD1	CASSGRGQISNQPQHF	TGTGCCAGCAGTGGCCGGGGACAGATTAGCAATCAGCCCCAGCATTTT
TRBV29-1	NA	TRBJ1-5	NA	CSVVTPGGNSNQPQHF	TGCAGCGTTGTCACCCCCGGGGGGAATAGCAATCAGCCCCAGCATTTT
TRBV29-1	once	TRBJ2-1	NA	CSAGPYNEQFF	TGCAGCGCGGGGCCCTACAATGAGCAGTTCTTC
TRBV20-1	NA	TRBJ2-1	NA	CSARDHPGQHNEQFF	TGCAGTGCTAGAGATCACCCCGGACAACACAATGAGCAGTTCTTC
TRBV25-1	NA	TRBJ1-2	NA	CASSPQVPLIGYTF	TGTGCCAGCAGCCCCCAGGTACCACTAATCGGCTACACCTTC
TRBV7-9	NA	TRBJ1-1	TRBD1	CASSPTGSNTEAFF	TGTGCCAGCAGCCCGACAGGGAGTAACACTGAAGCTTTCTTT
TRBV20-1	once	TRBJ2-1	TRBD2	CSGGLAGPPLRNEQFF	TGCAGTGGGGGACTAGCGGGACCCCCACTACGCAATGAGCAGTTCTTC
TRBV20-1	NA	TRBJ2-2	NA	CSAPRGQPTGELFF	TGCAGTGCTCCGAGAGGGCAGCCCACCGGGGAGCTGTTTTTT
TRBV12-3/TRBV12-4	NA	TRBJ1-3	NA	CASSLWGRSGNTIYF	TGTGCCAGCAGTTTATGGGGTCGGTCTGGAAACACCATATATTTT
TRBV20-1	NA	TRBJ2-5	NA	CSARKGETQYF	TGCAGTGCTAGAAAGGGAGAGACCCAGTACTTC
TRBV6-4	NA	TRBJ2-1	NA	CASSDPTAGGSYNEQFF	TGTGCCAGCAGTGACCCCACGGCCGGAGGCTCCTACAATGAGCAGTTCTTC
TRBV20-1	NA	TRBJ2-7	TRBD2	CSARRREGLEQYF	TGCAGTGCTAGGCGGCGGGAGGGCCTCGAGCAGTACTTC
TRBV29-1	NA	TRBJ2-1	NA	CSGGLREQFF	TGCAGCGGGGGACTGAGAGAGCAGTTCTTC
TRBV9	NA	TRBJ2-7	NA	CASSVPGPYEQYF	TGTGCCAGCAGCGTTCCGGGTCCCTACGAGCAGTACTTC
TRBV2	NA	TRBJ2-7	NA	CASSEASNSYEQYF	TGTGCCAGCAGTGAAGCTAGCAACTCCTACGAGCAGTACTTC
TRBV5-1	NA	TRBJ2-4	TRBD2	CASSSSLAGDGKNIQYF	TGCGCCAGCAGCTCGTCCTTGGCGGGAGACGGCAAAAACATTCAGTACTTC
TRBV4-1	NA	TRBJ2-1	NA	CASSQDRGQITYNEQFF	TGCGCCAGCAGCCAAGATAGAGGGCAGATTACCTACAATGAGCAGTTCTTC
TRBV3-1	NA	TRBJ2-7	TRBD1	CASSQGQRLYEQYF	TGTGCCAGCAGCCAGGGACAGAGACTCTACGAGCAGTACTTC
TRBV2	once	TRBJ2-2	NA	CASSDLGLGRRQNTGELFF	TGTGCCAGCAGTGATCTGGGGCTGGGTCGGCGGCAGAACACCGGGGAGCTGTTTTTT
TRBV3-1	NA	TRBJ2-7	TRBD2	CASSQDRLLAGAYEQYF	TGTGCCAGCAGCCAAGATCGCTTACTAGCGGGGGCCTACGAGCAGTACTTC
TRBV25-1	once	TRBJ1-2	NA	CASSESGAVYGYTF	TGTGCCAGCAGTGAATCAGGGGCAGTCTATGGCTACACCTTC
TRBV3-1	NA	TRBJ2-1	TRBD2	CASSHQTSGSNEQFF	TGTGCCAGCAGCCATCAGACTAGCGGGAGCAATGAGCAGTTCTTC
TRBV29-1	NA	TRBJ2-1	NA	CSVKEDYNEQFF	TGCAGTGTAAAGGAGGACTACAATGAGCAGTTCTTC
TRBV29-1	NA	TRBJ2-7	NA	CSVTGLVTNEQYF	TGCAGCGTTACCGGGCTTGTCACGAACGAGCAGTACTTC
TRBV20-1	NA	TRBJ2-5	TRBD2	CSAEREGHETQYF	TGCAGTGCCGAACGGGAGGGCCACGAGACCCAGTACTTC
TRBV3-1	NA	TRBJ2-7	TRBD1	CASSQGNRGWQYF	TGTGCCAGCAGCCAAGGAAACAGGGGGTGGCAGTACTTC
TRBV7-2	NA	TRBJ2-5	NA	CASSSRGPGPRETQYF	TGTGCCAGCAGCTCTAGGGGACCCGGCCCTCGGGAGACCCAGTACTTC
TRBV7-3	NA	TRBJ2-1	TRBD2	CASSQRTSSYNEQFF	TGTGCCAGCAGCCAAAGGACTAGCTCCTACAATGAGCAGTTCTTC
TRBV20-1	NA	TRBJ1-5	NA	CSATRTAYSNQPQHF	TGCAGTGCAACCAGGACAGCCTATAGCAATCAGCCCCAGCATTTT
TRBV6-6	once	TRBJ2-7	NA	CASFGRGSRSYEQYF	TGTGCCAGCTTCGGCAGGGGATCTCGATCCTACGAGCAGTACTTC
TRBV5-1	NA	TRBJ2-1	NA	CASSLEIPYNEQFF	TGCGCCAGCAGCTTGGAAATTCCATACAATGAGCAGTTCTTC
TRBV7-9	NA	TRBJ1-3	TRBD1	CASSKQGASGNTIYF	TGTGCCAGCAGCAAACAGGGGGCCAGTGGAAACACCATATATTTT
TRBV20-1	NA	TRBJ2-7	TRBD2	CSGLLAGKPYEQYF	TGCAGTGGTCTTTTAGCGGGGAAGCCCTACGAGCAGTACTTC
TRBV2	NA	TRBJ2-2	NA	CASGRTVNTGELFF	TGTGCCAGCGGGAGGACAGTGAACACCGGGGAGCTGTTTTTT